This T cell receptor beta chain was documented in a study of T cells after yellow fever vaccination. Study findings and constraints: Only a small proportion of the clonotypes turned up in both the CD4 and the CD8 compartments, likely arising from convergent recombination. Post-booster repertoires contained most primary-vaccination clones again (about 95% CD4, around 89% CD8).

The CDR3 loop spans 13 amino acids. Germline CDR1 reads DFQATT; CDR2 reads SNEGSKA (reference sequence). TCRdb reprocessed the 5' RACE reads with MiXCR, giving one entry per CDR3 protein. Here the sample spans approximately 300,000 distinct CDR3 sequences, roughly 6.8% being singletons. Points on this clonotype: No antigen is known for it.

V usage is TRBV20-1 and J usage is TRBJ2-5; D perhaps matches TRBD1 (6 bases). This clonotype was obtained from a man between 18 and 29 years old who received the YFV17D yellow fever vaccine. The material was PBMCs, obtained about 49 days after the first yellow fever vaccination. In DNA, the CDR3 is TGCAGCGCCCTACGGGACAATGGAGAGACCCAGTACTTC. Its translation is CSALRDNGETQYF.